This T cell receptor (beta chain) was captured by sequencing in a study of blood T cells in healthy people across ages. Primed by a sample-barcoded 5' primer and a J-beta primer mix, a second PCR proceeded for about 6 to 11 cycles. TCRdb fed the 5' RACE reads into MiXCR, producing one record per CDR3 protein. The table has about a million distinct CDR3 sequences, roughly two fifths seen once. The study, taken as a whole, reports: Higher diversity and more naive CD4+ cells were features of long-lived donors, compared to aged donors.

Trimming took 6 bases from V and 4 from J; bases not matched to a gene: 5. Germline assignment: CDR1 SEHNR and CDR2 FQNEAQ (reference sequence). CDR3 length: 13 residues. This clonotype was found many times. The antigen remains unidentified. This sequence was found in a man between 18 and 35 years old in good health. J is TRBJ2-7 and V is TRBV7-9; TRBD2 aligns across 8 bases. Sequencing was done on a sample of blood. CDR3 DNA: TGTGCCAGCAGTACTAGCGGTTCGTACGAGCAGTACTTC. Protein sequence: CASSTSGSYEQYF.